The clone carrying this TCR beta chain was picked up a small number of times. The data stem from a study of human T cells and chemical hapten exposure. The time point: pre-sensitization, week 0. The sample's treatment: therapeutic diphenylcyclopropenone sensitization with weekly scalp DPC. With 5 bases clipped from V and 1 base from J, the junction kept 6 bases outside the gene matches. Germline V gene sequence: CDR1 MDHEN, CDR2 SYDVKM. The CDR3 totals 17 residues. Library construction involved attaching unique molecular identifiers to individual cDNA molecules, which allowed quantitative, reproducible TCR counting. Authors' processing steps: Sample-level TCR yields exhibited a median of around 100,000, with a range of 23,224 to 690,600. TCRdb processed the RACE reads anew with MiXCR; each CDR3 protein has one entry. TCRdb, rather than the study authors, made the V and J calls. The sample has 240,000 or so distinct CDR3 sequences; about 9% are singletons.

Sequenced here: whole blood, sampled in connection with sensitization to the hapten diphenylcyclopropenone (DPC). The rearrangement joins TRBV28 to TRBJ2-5; 14 bases match TRBD2. This receptor was obtained from a woman aged 40 to 49 with alopecia areata. Some clones in this sample may be carry-over from other donors' samples. CDR3 in DNA: TGTGCCAGCAGTGCCGGGACTAGCGGGAGTCCCCAAGAGACCCAGTACTTC. Amino acids: CASSAGTSGSPQETQYF. Full variable domain (missing parts from reference TRBV28 and TRBJ2-5): DVKVTQSSRYLVKRTGEKVFLECVQDMDHENMFWYRQDPGLGLRLIYFSYDVKMKEKGDIPEGYSVSREKKERFSLILESASTNQTSMYLCASSAGTSGSPQETQYFGPGTRLLVL.